This entry lists 8 T cell receptor beta chains sequenced from one sample in a study of CD8+CD57+ T cells in acquired aplastic anemia. Genomic DNA was employed as the template in profiling TCR beta VDJ and CDR3. Using its own MiXCR run on the reads, TCRdb lists one record per CDR3 protein. The sample records under 200,000 distinct CDR3 sequences, less than 65% being singletons. Sequencing was carried out using sorted CD4+, CD8+, or CD8+CD57+ T cells (not recorded which) from PBMCs. These receptors were taken from a human donor with severe aplastic anemia or a healthy control (not recorded which).

The sample holds many counts of this clonotype. The chain combines TRBV6-5 with TRBJ2-1; 8 bases align to TRBD1. Trimming removed 5 bases from V and 4 bases from J; junction bases left unmatched: 16. Germline values: CDR1 MNHEY, CDR2 SVGAGI. CDR3 length: 18 amino acids. The DNA for the CDR3 is TGTGCCAGCAGTCCCTGGGCAGGCATGACAGGGGAATACAATGAGCAGTTCTTC. Protein: CASSPWAGMTGEYNEQFF.

The chain recombines TRBV20-1 with TRBJ1-2; 10 nucleotides agree with TRBD1. CDR1 and CDR2 from the germline V gene are DFQATT and SNEGSKA (reference sequence). The CDR3 extends over 12 amino acids. Losses at the gene ends were 4 bases for V and 7 bases for J; bases not matched to a gene: 3. CDR3 loop: CSAIWDRGGYTF. CDR3 coding DNA: TGCAGTGCTATTTGGGACAGGGGTGGCTACACCTTC.

The gene calls are TRBV10-3 and TRBJ2-5; D is perhaps TRBD2 (5 bases). This CDR3 has 13 amino acids. Germline V gene lookup returns CDR1 ENHRY and CDR2 SYGVKD. V was trimmed by 3 bases and J by 1 base, leaving 6 bases between them. CDR3 nucleotide sequence: TGTGCCATCAGTGACGGGGTCCAAGAGACCCAGTACTTC. It encodes CAISDGVQETQYF.

The chain uses TRBV7-3 and TRBJ1-2, with 7 positions matching TRBD1. This CDR3 is built from 12 residues. The germline gives CDR1 SGHTA, CDR2 FQGTGA. J was trimmed by 8 bases and V by 9 bases; bases with no gene match: 9. The CDR3 sequence is CASSITTGGYTF. The CDR3 nucleotides read TGTGCCAGTAGTATAACGACAGGGGGCTACACCTTC. The full variable domain, its missing parts supplied by reference TRBV7-3 and TRBJ1-2, is GAGVSQTPSNKVTEKGKYVELRCDPISGHTALYWYRQSLGQGPEFLIYFQGTGAADDSGLPNDRFFAVRPEGSVSTLKIQRTERGDSAVYLCASSITTGGYTFGSGTRLTVV.

The chain recombines TRBV29-1 with TRBJ1-1, with D possibly matching TRBD1 (6 bases). Germline V CDR1 and CDR2: SQVTM, ANQGSEA. The V end was cut by 6 bases, the J end by 8 bases, with 13 bases between. The CDR3 totals 11 residues. The CDR3 DNA is TGCAGCGTCAAAGAGGACAGAGAAGCTTTCTTT. It translates to CSVKEDREAFF.

J is TRBJ2-1 and V is TRBV20-1, with TRBD1 as a possible D gene (5 bases). Looked up from germline, CDR1 is DFQATT and CDR2 is SNEGSKA (reference sequence). The V end lost 2 bases, the J end lost 2 bases, and 16 bases lay between the germline ends. This CDR3 comprises 16 residues. CDR3 nucleotide sequence: TGCAGTGCTAGAAAGGTTGGGGCCATCCCCTACAATGAGCAGTTCTTC. Protein sequence: CSARKVGAIPYNEQFF.

V is TRBV2 and J is TRBJ1-3; TRBD1 agrees at 7 bases. Trimming cost V 5 bases and J 0 bases; bases outside gene matches: 7. The length of the CDR3 is 16 residues. Germline assignment: CDR1 SNHLY and CDR2 FYNNEI. CDR3 protein: CASSWDSGDSGNTIYF. Written as DNA, the CDR3 is TGTGCCAGCAGTTGGGACAGTGGAGACTCTGGAAACACCATATATTTT.

This chain connects TRBV7-3 to TRBJ1-4; D possibly corresponds to TRBD1 (6 bases). The CDR3 runs to 15 residues. The ends were cut back, 5 bases at V and 4 bases at J, with 14 bases in the middle. Germline V gene data show CDR1 as SGHTA and CDR2 as FQGTGA. The CDR3, as DNA: TGTGCCAGCAGCATCAGACAGGAACGTAATGAAAAACTGTTTTTT. Protein product: CASSIRQERNEKLFF.